This T cell receptor (beta chain) was sequenced during a study of T cell repertoires in cytomegalovirus infection. This CDR3 has 14 amino acids. The V and J ends lost 3 bases and 6 bases respectively, with 15 bases between them. The V gene's germline CDR1 is ENHRY and CDR2 SYGVKD. TCRdb used MiXCR to reprocess the reads, holding one entry per CDR3 protein. The sample includes fewer than 550,000 distinct CDR3 sequences, around 27% of them seen just once. Source material: PBMCs. This chain links TRBV10-3 with TRBJ2-7; maybe TRBD1 (5 bases). The receptor was derived from a human donor in good health (CMV status not recorded). Some clones in this sample may be carry-over from other donors' samples. The CDR3 DNA sequence: TGTGCCATCAGTGAAGGGCAGGGAAGGGGCGAGCAGTACTTC. It translates to CAISEGQGRGEQYF.